This TCR beta chain is from a study of T-cell memory formation after mild COVID-19 (dated by TCRdb to the early 2020s). Background on the whole study: Most TCR sequence clusters were specific to one of the two donors. In two donors, T-cell clones that expanded and contracted after mild COVID-19 were tracked by sequencing TCRalpha and TCRbeta repertoires over time. The cohort was made up of two young adult volunteers, one female and one male, who were previously healthy. General study outcomes and caveats: The study included only a couple of mild cases, and larger cohorts that include severe cases with pre-infection samples were judged to be necessary. Some responding clones were detected in pre-infection memory, which suggested that pre-existing cross-reactive memory T cells had joined the SARS-CoV-2 response. SARS-CoV-2 specificity was not confirmed for the second-wave clones peaking on day 37. Balanced CD4/CD8 phenotypes were observed for clones contracting from day 15 to 85, whereas a bias towards CD4+ was observed for a second wave of clones expanding from day 15 to 37. Contracting CD4+ clones were located mainly in the CM and EM memory subsets, whereas CD8+ clones were found to be enriched in EMRA.

Ficoll-Paque density gradient centrifugation was the method used to isolate PBMCs. The germline V gene (reference sequence) gives CDR1 as DFQATT and CDR2 as SNEGSKA. At the junction V is shortened by 3 bases and J by 10 bases; bases outside the gene matches: 5. The CDR3, cysteine through phenylalanine, is 13 amino acids long. Of the read, only the CDR3 DNA is kept; its 39 bases are in frame from base 1. This clonotype was counted between two and nine times. Which antigen it targets is not known. No much larger clonotype is one base removed from it; base qualities were not supplied. Reads for this sample came from an Illumina NovaSeq 6000. cDNA libraries for TCRalpha and TCRbeta were prepared by 5'RACE using constant-segment primers, with sample barcodes and unique molecular identifiers added. Trizol reagent was used to extract RNA from every sample. Library amplification was performed in two PCR steps, and a second sample barcode and Illumina TruSeq adapters were introduced in the second step. Sequencing of the libraries was done on an Illumina NovaSeq, producing 2 x 150 bp paired-end reads. Per the authors' processing: Demultiplexing of reads and collapsing into UMI-guided consensus sequences were performed with migec v1.2.7. With mixcr v2.1.11, UMI consensuses were aligned to TRA and TRB V and J templates and assembled into clonotypes. Clonotypes were classified as expanded or contracted when called significant by both edgeR and NoisET, with noise models trained on biological replicates. edgeR calls used a false discovery rate-adjusted p below 0.01 and a log2 fold-change threshold of 1. As an exploratory analysis of dynamics, PCA with hierarchical clustering was applied to max-normalized trajectories of the 1000 most abundant clonotypes. Separately sequenced CD4+ and CD8+ repertoires were used to assign a CD4 or CD8 phenotype to each responding clone. TCRdb reprocessed the public reads (quality trimming at Q25 with fastp, clone calling with MiXCR) and kept in-frame beta chains. CDR3 protein sequences are deduplicated, and each keeps its most common genes and DNA. Here the V and J calls rest on TCRdb's processing, not on the authors' analysis. For this sample there are approximately 340,000 distinct CDR3 sequences; about an eighth appear just once. The top ten clonotypes cover about 20% of the sample.

Sequenced sample: PBMCs or a T cell subset sorted from them (not recorded which). The rearrangement combines TRBV20-1 with TRBJ2-3; TRBD2 matches 12 bases in the middle. This clonotype was sampled from a man aged 18-30 years who had mild COVID-19 (a few samples of this study predate the infection). The sample titles of this study are shuffled in the database, so cell type and time point are left out; the donor was told from shared clones. DNA sequence: TGCAGTGCTAGTCTAGCGGGGGGGTCGGCGCAGTATTTT. The encoded protein is CSASLAGGSAQYF.